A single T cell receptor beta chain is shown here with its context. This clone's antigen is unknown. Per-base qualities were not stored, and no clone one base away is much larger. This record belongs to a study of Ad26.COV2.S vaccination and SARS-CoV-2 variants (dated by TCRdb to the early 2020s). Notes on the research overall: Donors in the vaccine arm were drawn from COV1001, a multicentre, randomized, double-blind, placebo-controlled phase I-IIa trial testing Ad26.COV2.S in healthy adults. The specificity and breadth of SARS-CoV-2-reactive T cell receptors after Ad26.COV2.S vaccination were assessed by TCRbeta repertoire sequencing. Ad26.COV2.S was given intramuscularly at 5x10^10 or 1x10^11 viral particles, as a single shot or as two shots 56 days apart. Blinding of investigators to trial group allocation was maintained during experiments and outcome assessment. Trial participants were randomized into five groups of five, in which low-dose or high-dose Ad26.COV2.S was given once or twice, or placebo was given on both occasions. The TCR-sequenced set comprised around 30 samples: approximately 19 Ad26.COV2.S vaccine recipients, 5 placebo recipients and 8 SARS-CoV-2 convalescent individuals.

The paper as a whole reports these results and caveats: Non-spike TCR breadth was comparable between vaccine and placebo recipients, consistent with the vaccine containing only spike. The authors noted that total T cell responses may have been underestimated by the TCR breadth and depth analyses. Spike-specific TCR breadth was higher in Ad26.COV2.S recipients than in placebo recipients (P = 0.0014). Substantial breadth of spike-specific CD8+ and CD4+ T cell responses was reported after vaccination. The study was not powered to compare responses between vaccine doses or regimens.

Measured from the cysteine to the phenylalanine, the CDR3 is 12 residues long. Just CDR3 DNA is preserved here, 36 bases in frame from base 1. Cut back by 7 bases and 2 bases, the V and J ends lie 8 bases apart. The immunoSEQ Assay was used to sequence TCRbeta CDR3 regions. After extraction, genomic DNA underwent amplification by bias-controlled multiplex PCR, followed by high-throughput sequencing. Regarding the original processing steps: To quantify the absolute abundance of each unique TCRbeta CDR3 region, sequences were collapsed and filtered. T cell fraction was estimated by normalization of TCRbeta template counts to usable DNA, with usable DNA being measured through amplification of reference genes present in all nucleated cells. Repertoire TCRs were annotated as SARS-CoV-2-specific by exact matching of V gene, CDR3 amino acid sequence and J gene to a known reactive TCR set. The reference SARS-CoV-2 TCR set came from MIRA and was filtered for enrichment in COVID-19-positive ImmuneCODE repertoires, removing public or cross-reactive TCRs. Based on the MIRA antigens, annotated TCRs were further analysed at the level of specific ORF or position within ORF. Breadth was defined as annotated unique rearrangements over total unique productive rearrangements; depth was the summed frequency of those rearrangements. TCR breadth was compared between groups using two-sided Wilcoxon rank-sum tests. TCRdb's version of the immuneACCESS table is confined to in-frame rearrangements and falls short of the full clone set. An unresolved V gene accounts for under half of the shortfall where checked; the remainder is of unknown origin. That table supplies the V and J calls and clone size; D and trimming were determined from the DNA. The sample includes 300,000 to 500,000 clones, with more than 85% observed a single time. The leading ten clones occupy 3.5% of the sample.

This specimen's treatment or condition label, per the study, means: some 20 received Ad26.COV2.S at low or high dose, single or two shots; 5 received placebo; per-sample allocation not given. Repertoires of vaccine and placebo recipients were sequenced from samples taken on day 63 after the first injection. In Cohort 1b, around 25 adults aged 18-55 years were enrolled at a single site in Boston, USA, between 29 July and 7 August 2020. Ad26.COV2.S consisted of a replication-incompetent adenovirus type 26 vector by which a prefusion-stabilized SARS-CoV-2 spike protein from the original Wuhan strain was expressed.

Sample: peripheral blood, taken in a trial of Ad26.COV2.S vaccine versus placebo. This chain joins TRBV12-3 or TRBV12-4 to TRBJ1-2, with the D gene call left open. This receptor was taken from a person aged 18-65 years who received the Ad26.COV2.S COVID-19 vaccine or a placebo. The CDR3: CASTPDNYGYTF. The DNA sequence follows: TGTGCCAGCACCCCCGACAACTATGGCTACACCTTC.